Below are 28 T cell receptor beta chains sequenced from a single sample in a study of T cell responses to AZD1222 COVID-19 vaccine. Libraries were prepared by immunoSEQ multiplex PCR; TCRdb keeps only in-frame clonotypes and omits some of them. The profile covers fewer than 200,000 clones, with 90% to 95% appearing a single time and approximately 4% taken by the ten largest. The specimen was peripheral blood, collected 28 days after the second dose of the MenACWY control vaccine. Every receptor here comes from an adult who received the MenACWY meningococcal vaccine as a control.

The rearrangement joins TRBV24-1 to TRBJ2-7, with D perhaps TRBD1 (5 bases). Germline lookup yields CDR1 KGHDR and CDR2 SFDVKD. The CDR3 has 13 residues. V lost 4 bases and J lost 5, with 11 bases in between. The CDR3 protein is CATSENDSNEQYF. The DNA of the CDR3 is TGTGCCACCAGTGAGAACGACAGCAACGAGCAGTACTTC.

This clone came up once. This sequence joins TRBV10-2 and TRBJ1-4; no firm D call. The CDR3 totals 14 residues. CDR1 and CDR2 from the germline V gene are WSHSY and SAAADI. The V and J ends lost 2 bases and 8 bases respectively, with 12 bases between them. CDR3 DNA sequence: TGCGCCAGCAGTGAGGATAGTAGTGAGGAAAAACTGTTTTTT. It encodes CASSEDSSEEKLFF.

The rearrangement links TRBV24-1 to TRBJ2-2; unclear D gene. The V gene lost 4 bases and the J gene lost 8 bases, with 4 bases spanning the gap. CDR3 size: 11 residues. The germline gives CDR1 KGHDR, CDR2 SFDVKD. DNA of the CDR3: TGTGCCACCAGTGAAGGGGGGGAGCTGTTTTTT. It encodes CATSEGGELFF.

V and J are TRBV3-1 (or the pseudogene TRBV3-2) and TRBJ2-1; 11 nucleotides match TRBD2. The CDR3 has 16 residues. Germline trimming cut 7 bases from V and 4 bases from J; bases unmatched to any gene: 9. Germline V gene sequence: CDR1 LGHDT, CDR2 YNNKEL (reference sequence). For the CDR3, the DNA is TGTGCCAGCAACCCGACCGGGACTAGCGGATACAATGAGCAGTTCTTC. Amino acids: CASNPTGTSGYNEQFF.

V gene TRBV7-2 combines with J gene TRBJ2-1; a possible D gene is TRBD2 (5 bases). CDR1 is SGHTA and CDR2 is FQGNSA in the germline V gene. The CDR3 has 18 amino acids. With 4 bases removed from V and 2 bases from J, the gap between germline ends came to 21 bases. The CDR3 DNA reads as TGTGCCAGCAGCTCCGTACCCCGGCGGGCGGTTCCCTACAATGAGCAGTTCTTC. As protein: CASSSVPRRAVPYNEQFF.

The chain is built from TRBV12-5 and TRBJ2-2; no clear D gene. V gave up 2 bases and J gave up 2 bases, with 6 bases separating them. The CDR3 covers 14 residues. Germline values: CDR1 LGHNT, CDR2 FRNRAP. The CDR3, as DNA: TGTGCTAGTGGTTTGCACGAAAACACCGGGGAGCTGTTTTTT. Protein product: CASGLHENTGELFF.

The chain joins TRBV7-9 to TRBJ2-1; maybe TRBD2 (6 bases). The CDR3 extends over 15 amino acids. V dropped 2 bases and J dropped 13 bases, with 21 bases sitting between them. The germline gives CDR1 SEHNR, CDR2 FQNEAQ (reference sequence). This CDR3 is CASSLWAGGTGDQFF. The CDR3 DNA sequence: TGTGCCAGCAGCTTATGGGCTGGCGGAACGGGGGACCAGTTCTTC.

The V gene is TRBV25-1, the J gene TRBJ1-2; TRBD1 is a possible D gene (5 bases). There are 13 residues in the CDR3. With 4 bases removed from V and 7 bases from J, the gap between germline ends came to 13 bases. CDR1 and CDR2 (germline): MGHDK, SYGVNS. CDR3 sequence reads: CASSAAGGRGYTF. The CDR3 nucleotides read TGTGCCAGCAGTGCGGCGGGGGGACGTGGCTACACCTTC.

The gene calls are TRBV30 and TRBJ1-5, with D possibly being TRBD1 (5 bases). This CDR3 is built from 15 residues. Germline V CDR1 and CDR2: GTSNPN, SVGIG (reference sequence). Trimming shortened V by 6 bases and J by 0 bases, and 15 bases separated the two germline ends. The CDR3 nucleotides read TGTGCCTGCACGACTCAGGGTTATAGCAATCAGCCCCAGCATTTT. Residues: CACTTQGYSNQPQHF.

This chain connects TRBV5-1 to TRBJ1-5; weak D call: TRBD1 (5 bases). The CDR3 extends over 13 amino acids. V shed 3 bases and J shed 3 bases, with 7 bases lying between them. CDR1 and CDR2 from the germline V gene are SGHRS and YFSETQ. The CDR3 coding sequence is TGCGCCAGCAGCTGGGGACTCAATCAGCCCCAGCATTTT. Translation gives CASSWGLNQPQHF.

This clone was seen once. The chain links TRBV5-8 to TRBJ1-5; D perhaps matches TRBD1 (6 bases). Germline CDR1 and CDR2: SGHTS and YDEGEE. V was shortened by 6 bases and J by 10 bases, with 17 bases between the two germline ends. The CDR3 covers 13 residues. This chain's CDR3 is CASKLQGPPPQHF. The CDR3 DNA is TGTGCCAGCAAACTACAGGGTCCGCCACCCCAGCATTTT.

The chain joins TRBV30 to TRBJ1-2; D not resolved. The length of the CDR3 is 13 residues. V lost 0 bases and J lost 3, with 8 bases in between. Germline-derived CDR1 and CDR2 are GTSNPN and SVGIG (reference sequence). The CDR3 sequence is CAWSVDRDYGYTF. CDR3 nucleotides: TGTGCCTGGAGTGTAGACCGGGACTATGGCTACACCTTC.

V usage is TRBV19 and J usage is TRBJ2-3, with 7 bases aligning to TRBD1. From germline, CDR1 is LNHDA and CDR2 SQIVND (reference sequence). The CDR3 has 14 residues. Trimming removed 3 bases from V and 1 base from J; junction bases left unmatched: 1. This CDR3 is CASSIGTGTDTQYF. The CDR3 bases are TGTGCCAGTAGTATCGGGACAGGCACAGATACGCAGTATTTT. The complete variable domain, with remaining parts taken from reference TRBV19 and TRBJ2-3, reads DGGITQSPKYLFRKEGQNVTLSCEQNLNHDAMYWYRQDPGQGLRLIYYSQIVNDFQKGDIAEGYSVSREKKESFPLTVTSAQKNPTAFYLCASSIGTGTDTQYFGPGTRLTVL.

The CDR3 spells CASNLGNNSPLHF. The CDR3 DNA is TGTGCCAGTAATCTCGGGAATAATTCACCCCTCCACTTT. The rearrangement links TRBV19 to TRBJ1-6; D gene uncertain. Germline CDR1 LNHDA, CDR2 SQIVND (reference sequence). V was shortened by 7 bases and J by 5 bases, with 9 bases between the two germline ends. CDR3 length: 13 amino acids.

The genes are TRBV14 and TRBJ1-2, with 11 nucleotides matching TRBD1. Germline V gene data show CDR1 as SGHDN and CDR2 as FVKESK. V trimming: 0 bases; J trimming: 8 bases; junction bases outside the gene matches: 11. CDR3 length: 17 residues. CDR3 region: CASSQDFLGTGGQGYTF. CDR3 DNA: TGTGCCAGCAGCCAAGATTTCTTAGGGACAGGGGGTCAAGGCTACACCTTC. The whole variable domain, filled in from reference TRBV14 and TRBJ1-2, reads EAGVTQFPSHSVIEKGQTVTLRCDPISGHDNLYWYRRVMGKEIKFLLHFVKESKQDESGMPNNRFLAERTGGTYSTLKVQPAELEDSGVYFCASSQDFLGTGGQGYTFGSGTRLTVV.

The chain combines TRBV6-5 with TRBJ2-5; D not resolved. V dropped 6 bases and J dropped 1 base, with 3 bases sitting between them. The germline CDR1 and CDR2 sequences are MNHEY and SVGAGI. The CDR3 consists of 11 residues. The CDR3: CASSRQETQYF. CDR3 sequence (DNA): TGTGCCAGCAGCCGCCAAGAGACCCAGTACTTC.

The chain joins TRBV14 to TRBJ2-1; no firm D call. The CDR3 loop spans 13 amino acids. Trimming shortened V by 3 bases and J by 7 bases, and 10 bases separated the two germline ends. CDR1 and CDR2 (germline): SGHDN, FVKESK. The CDR3 reads CASSQHPRNEQFF. Written as DNA, the CDR3 is TGTGCCAGCAGCCAGCACCCTAGAAATGAGCAGTTCTTC.

V usage is TRBV7-9 and J usage is TRBJ1-4; no reliable D call. Per germline, CDR1 SEHNR and CDR2 FQNEAQ (reference sequence). The CDR3 is 12 residues long. Trimming took off 2 bases at V and 8 bases at J, with 6 bases between the two ends. CDR3 coding DNA: TGTGCCAGCAGCTTAAACAGCGAAAAACTGTTTTTT. The encoded protein is CASSLNSEKLFF.

The chain combines TRBV9 with TRBJ2-1; 7 bases agree with TRBD2. V trimming: 3 bases; J trimming: 0 bases; junction bases outside the gene matches: 3. This CDR3 spans 15 amino acids. Germline V gene data show CDR1 as SGDLS and CDR2 as YYNGEE. The CDR3 loop reads CASSAGGSSYNEQFF. The CDR3, as DNA: TGTGCCAGCAGCGCGGGGGGTAGCTCCTACAATGAGCAGTTCTTC.

The rearrangement links TRBV9 to TRBJ2-5, with a weak D call TRBD2 (5 bases). The CDR3 contains 13 residues. Germline V lookup: CDR1 SGDLS, CDR2 YYNGEE. V lost 4 bases and J lost 5, with 12 bases in between. In DNA, the CDR3 is TGTGCCAGCAGCCTCGCGGGCAGGGAGACCCAGTACTTC. The encoded protein is CASSLAGRETQYF.

The chain combines TRBV9 with TRBJ1-2; the D is unclear. CDR1 and CDR2 from the germline V gene are SGDLS and YYNGEE. Trimming took 3 bases from V and 7 from J, leaving 19 bases between them. The CDR3 totals 15 residues. The CDR3 sequence: CASSADLRDLGGYTF. The CDR3 DNA follows: TGTGCCAGCAGCGCAGACCTCCGGGATCTTGGTGGCTACACCTTC.

The gene calls are TRBV5-1 and TRBJ1-2; TRBD1 is a possible D gene (6 bases). V lost 0 bases to trimming and J lost 6 bases, with 15 bases between them. The length of the CDR3 is 15 residues. The germline gives CDR1 SGHRS, CDR2 YFSETQ. CDR3 amino acids: CASSLAPGVVDGYTF. CDR3 bases: TGCGCCAGCAGCTTGGCCCCAGGGGTTGTGGATGGCTACACCTTC.

The gene calls are TRBV7-2 and TRBJ1-2; D is perhaps TRBD1 (5 bases). This CDR3 has 15 residues. Germline CDR1 and CDR2: SGHTA and FQGNSA. Trimming took off 0 bases at V and 6 bases at J, with 14 bases between the two ends. CDR3: CASSLALQGGHGYTF. DNA of the CDR3: TGTGCCAGCAGCTTAGCTTTGCAGGGTGGCCATGGCTACACCTTC.

This rearrangement joins TRBV6-6 to TRBJ1-2; no clear D. Trimming cost V 3 bases and J 6 bases, with 8 bases left between them. This CDR3 is built from 12 residues. Germline V gene data show CDR1 as MNHNY and CDR2 as SVGAGI (reference sequence). As DNA, the CDR3 is TGTGCCAGCAGTTATAGCAGGAATGGCTACACCTTC. Translated: CASSYSRNGYTF.

The chain combines TRBV7-8 with TRBJ2-3; TRBD1 matches at 8 bases. With 5 bases clipped from V and 5 bases from J, the junction kept 12 bases outside the gene matches. The CDR3 runs to 16 residues. Germline lookup yields CDR1 SGHVS and CDR2 FQNEAQ. The CDR3 region is CASSPPPRTGRDTQYF. Here the CDR3 DNA reads TGTGCCAGCAGCCCCCCTCCCCGGACAGGGAGAGATACGCAGTATTTT.

This rearrangement joins TRBV10-3 to TRBJ1-3; 9 positions agree with TRBD1. Trimming cost V 11 bases and J 3 bases; bases outside gene matches: 11. The CDR3 runs to 15 residues. The germline gives CDR1 ENHRY, CDR2 SYGVKD. For the CDR3, the DNA is TGTGCCCTTGACGTTACAGGGGGCGGTGGAAACACCATATATTTT. This codes for CALDVTGGGGNTIYF.

The chain couples TRBV6-5 to TRBJ2-1; 7 positions agree with TRBD2. J lost 5 bases, V lost 4 bases, and 8 bases had no gene match. The CDR3 is 15 amino acids. Germline V CDR1 and CDR2: MNHEY, SVGAGI. The CDR3 DNA reads TGTGCCAGCAGTTCTTCTAGCGGTGGCCACAATGAGCAGTTCTTC. Amino acid sequence: CASSSSSGGHNEQFF.

The table lists this clone with a few counts. V is TRBV11-3 and J is TRBJ2-7; TRBD1 aligns across 8 bases. The germline gives CDR1 SGHNT, CDR2 YENEEA. The V and J ends lost 4 bases and 5 bases, in that order; junction bases with no gene match: 13. This CDR3 has 16 residues. CDR3: CASSSGFTGGGNEQYF. The DNA of the CDR3 is TGTGCCAGCAGCTCGGGGTTCACAGGGGGTGGAAACGAGCAGTACTTC.